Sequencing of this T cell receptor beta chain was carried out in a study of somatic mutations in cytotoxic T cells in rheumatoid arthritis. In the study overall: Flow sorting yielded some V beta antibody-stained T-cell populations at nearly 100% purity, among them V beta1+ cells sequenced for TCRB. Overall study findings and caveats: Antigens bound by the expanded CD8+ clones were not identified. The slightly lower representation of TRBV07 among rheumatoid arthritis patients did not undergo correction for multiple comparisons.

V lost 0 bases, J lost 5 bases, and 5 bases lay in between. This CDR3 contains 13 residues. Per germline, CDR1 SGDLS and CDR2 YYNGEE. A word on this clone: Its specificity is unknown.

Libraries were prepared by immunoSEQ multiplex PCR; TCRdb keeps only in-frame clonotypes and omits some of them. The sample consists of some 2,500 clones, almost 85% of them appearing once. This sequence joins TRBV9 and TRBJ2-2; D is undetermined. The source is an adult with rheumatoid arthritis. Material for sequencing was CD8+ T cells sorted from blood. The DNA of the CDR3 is TGTGCCAGCAGCGTAGTATCGACCGGGGAGCTGTTTTTT. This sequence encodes CASSVVSTGELFF.